The subject of this entry is one T cell receptor beta chain. The data stem from a study of T cell changes during pregnancy in multiple sclerosis. The table came from immunoSEQ multiplex PCR; TCRdb's copy has only in-frame clones and leaves some out. The repertoire holds approximately 65,000 clones, with about 96% as singletons. Specimen: CD8+ T cells from peripheral blood mononuclear cells, collected after pregnancy. The source is a female donor with multiple sclerosis, enrolled in a pregnancy study.

The CDR3 region has the DNA TGCGCCAGCAGCTCGGGACAGGGGGGTGAAAAACTGTTTTTT. It specifies CASSSGQGGEKLFF. V usage is TRBV5-1 and J usage is TRBJ1-4; 11 bases are a match to TRBD1. The CDR3 covers 14 residues. The J segment lost 7 bases and the V segment lost 3 bases, leaving 2 bases of the junction unmatched. Germline V gives CDR1 SGHRS, CDR2 YFSETQ.